These T cell receptor beta chains were read from a single sample in a study of early T cells in non-severe SARS-CoV-2 infection. TCRdb re-called the 5' RACE reads through MiXCR, storing one row per CDR3 protein. The sample holds 85,000 to 100,000 distinct CDR3 sequences, 13% seen once. Sequencing input: whole blood. These receptors were collected from an adult who was a healthcare worker with PCR-confirmed SARS-CoV-2 infection or an uninfected control (not recorded which). Each CDR3 is given with its conserved first and last residue. A D gene is named only where the DNA matches it firmly. The size entry is marked missing in some rows and otherwise reads once, few, many or a size class.

>TRBV5-1|few|-|TRBJ2-7
TGCGCCAGCAGCTTCGCCGGTGCTTACGAGCAGTACTTC
CASSFAGAYEQYF
>TRBV6-5|-|-|TRBJ1-2
TGTGCCAGCAGTTACTCGAGCGGGACTCCTCACTATGGCTACACCTTC
CASSYSSGTPHYGYTF
>TRBV5-6|-|-|TRBJ2-5
TGTGCCAGCAGCTTACGAGGGGACTCCTTCCAAGAGACCCAGTACTTC
CASSLRGDSFQETQYF
>TRBV7-8|many|-|TRBJ2-5
TGTGCCAGCAGCTTAGGTCCGGGGGGCCGTGAGACCCAGTACTTC
CASSLGPGGRETQYF
>TRBV7-2|-|TRBD1|TRBJ2-1
TGTGCCAGCAGCTTAGCGGGGACAGGGGTCTACAATGAGCAGTTCTTC
CASSLAGTGVYNEQFF
>TRBV23-1|few|TRBD1|TRBJ1-1
TGCGCCAGCAGCTCTCAGGGGGGGAATCACACTGAAGCTTTCTTT
CASSSQGGNHTEAFF
>TRBV6-5|few|-|TRBJ1-6
TGTGCCAGCACCCGGGGGCGGTGGACCTATAATTCACCCCTCCACTTT
CASTRGRWTYNSPLHF
>TRBV7-9|many|TRBD2|TRBJ2-2
TGTGCCAGCAGCCGAACTAGCGGGGGGTCCGCCGGGGAGCTGTTTTTT
CASSRTSGGSAGELFF
>TRBV5-4|many|TRBD1|TRBJ1-5
TGTGCCAGCAGCTTGGGGGGACAGGTTAATCAGCCCCAGCATTTT
CASSLGGQVNQPQHF
>TRBV7-6|few|TRBD2|TRBJ2-1
TGTGCCAGCAGCTTAGTTTCTAGCGGGGGGGGTCTCAATGAGCAGTTCTTC
CASSLVSSGGGLNEQFF
>TRBV2|-|-|TRBJ2-3
TGTGCCATTCCTGCCGGGCCTACCACAGATACGCAGTATTTT
CAIPAGPTTDTQYF
>TRBV21-1|-|-|TRBJ2-7
TGTGCCAGCAGCAAAGGTTTACGTTTAGCACAGGGGGGCTACGAGCAGTACTTC
CASSKGLRLAQGGYEQYF
>TRBV27|many|-|TRBJ2-5
TGTGCCAGCAGTCCCCGGACGGAGTACCAAGAGACCCAGTACTTC
CASSPRTEYQETQYF
>TRBV7-9|-|TRBD2|TRBJ2-7
TGTGCCAGCAGCTCCTTAGCGGGGTGGTACGGGTACGAGCAGTACTTC
CASSSLAGWYGYEQYF
>TRBV28|many|TRBD1|TRBJ1-6
TGTGCCAGCAGACCAGGGACAGGAAATAATTCACCCCTCCACTTT
CASRPGTGNNSPLHF
>TRBV6-5|-|-|TRBJ2-2
TGTGCCAGCACATCGACTACCGGGGAGCTGTTTTTT
CASTSTTGELFF
>TRBV28|many|-|TRBJ2-5
TGTGCCAGCAGTACATTGTCGCCGCAAGAGACCCAGTACTTC
CASSTLSPQETQYF
>TRBV28|few|-|TRBJ1-6
TGTGCCAGCAGTTTATGGCAGGGAGCTAATTCACCCCTCCACTTT
CASSLWQGANSPLHF
>TRBV6-6|-|TRBD2|TRBJ2-2
TGTGCCAGCAGTGGAGCGGGGGGGCCTAGCACCGGGGAGCTGTTTTTT
CASSGAGGPSTGELFF
>TRBV29-1|-|TRBD2|TRBJ2-2
TGCAGCGTTTCCGGGACTAGCGCCACCGGGGAGCTGTTTTTT
CSVSGTSATGELFF
>TRBV5-4|many|TRBD2|TRBJ2-3
TGTGCCAGCAGCTTGGAAGCGGGGGGGCCGACAGATACGCAGTATTTT
CASSLEAGGPTDTQYF
>TRBV12-3/TRBV12-4|few|-|TRBJ2-2
TGTGCCAGCAAATCCCGGGGCAGACTAAACACCGGGGAGCTGTTTTTT
CASKSRGRLNTGELFF
>TRBV7-9|many|-|TRBJ1-1
TGTGCCAGCAGCTTATTACCCGGCTTGCGGGTGACTGAAGCTTTCTTT
CASSLLPGLRVTEAFF